The rows below give T cell receptor beta chains drawn from one sample of a study of blood T cell repertoires in COVID-19. Generated by immunoSEQ multiplex PCR, the TCRdb table keeps only in-frame clones and is missing some. The table has some 65,000 clones, approximately 84% seen once. What was sequenced was peripheral blood. The receptors come from a man aged 35-49 years with COVID-19, enrolled during active disease. CDR3s include the opening cysteine and the closing phenylalanine or tryptophan. Fields, in order: CDR3 length, J gene, clone size, D gene, V gene, CDR3 protein, CDR3 DNA. The D gene is left open where the match is weak. Expanded clones get a size class; other rows say once, few or many, or leave the size out.

16 TRBJ2-7 few TRBD1 TRBV4-1 CASSQVSRTGAYEQYF TGCGCCAGCAGCCAAGTGTCTCGGACAGGGGCGTACGAGCAGTACTTC
17 TRBJ2-7 . . TRBV10-3 CAISESNSGGSPYEQYF TGTGCCATCAGTGAGTCGAATTCCGGGGGTTCCCCCTACGAGCAGTACTTC
12 TRBJ1-1 . . TRBV29-1 CSVDRVNTEAFF TGCAGCGTTGACAGGGTTAACACTGAAGCTTTCTTT
10 TRBJ2-7 . . TRBV30 CAWGLAEQYF TGTGCCTGGGGCTTGGCCGAGCAGTACTTC
14 TRBJ2-7 . TRBD1 TRBV5-4 CASTSRGSSYEQYF TGTGCCAGCACCTCCAGGGGGAGCTCCTACGAGCAGTACTTC
17 TRBJ2-5 . TRBD2 TRBV10-3 CAISESIAGGRKETQYF TGTGCCATCAGTGAGTCGATAGCGGGGGGTCGGAAAGAGACCCAGTACTTC
15 TRBJ1-4 . TRBD1 TRBV2 CASSPRDSLGEKLFF TGTGCCAGCAGCCCACGGGACAGCCTGGGGGAAAAACTGTTTTTT
16 TRBJ1-5 . . TRBV20-1 CSASRGSGDSNQPQHF TGCAGTGCTAGTAGAGGATCGGGGGATAGCAATCAGCCCCAGCATTTT
14 TRBJ1-2 . . TRBV6-5 CASSKPGTLYGYTF TGTGCCAGCAGTAAACCCGGGACACTTTATGGCTACACCTTC
17 TRBJ1-4 . . TRBV11-2 CASSLGPRGELNEKLFF TGTGCCAGCAGCTTAGGACCCCGTGGGGAGCTAAATGAAAAACTGTTTTTT
12 TRBJ2-2 . . TRBV12-3/TRBV12-4 CASSLGARELFF TGTGCCAGCAGTTTAGGGGCGAGGGAGCTGTTTTTT
13 TRBJ2-1 . TRBD2 TRBV5-1 CASTPSGANEQFF TGCGCCAGCACGCCTAGCGGGGCCAATGAGCAGTTCTTC